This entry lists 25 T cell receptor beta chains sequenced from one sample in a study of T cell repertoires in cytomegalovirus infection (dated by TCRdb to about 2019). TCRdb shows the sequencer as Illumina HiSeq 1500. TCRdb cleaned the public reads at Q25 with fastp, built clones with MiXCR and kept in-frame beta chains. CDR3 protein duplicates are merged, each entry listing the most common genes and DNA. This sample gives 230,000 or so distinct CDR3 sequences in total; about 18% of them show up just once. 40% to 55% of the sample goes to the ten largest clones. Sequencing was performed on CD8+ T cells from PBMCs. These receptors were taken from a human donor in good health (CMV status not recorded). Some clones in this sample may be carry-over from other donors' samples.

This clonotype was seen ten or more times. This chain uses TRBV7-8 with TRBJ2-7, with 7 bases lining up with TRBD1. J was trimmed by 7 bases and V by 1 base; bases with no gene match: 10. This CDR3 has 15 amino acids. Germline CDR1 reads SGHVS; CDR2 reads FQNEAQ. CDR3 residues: CASSLVGQSGVEQYF. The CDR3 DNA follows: TGTGCCAGCAGCTTAGTGGGACAGTCTGGCGTGGAGCAGTACTTC. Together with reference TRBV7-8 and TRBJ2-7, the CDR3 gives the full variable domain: GAGVSQSPRYKVAKRGQDVALRCDPISGHVSLFWYQQALGQGPEFLTYFQNEAQLDKSGLPSDRFFAERPEGSVSTLKIQRTQQEDSAVYLCASSLVGQSGVEQYFGPGTRLTVT.

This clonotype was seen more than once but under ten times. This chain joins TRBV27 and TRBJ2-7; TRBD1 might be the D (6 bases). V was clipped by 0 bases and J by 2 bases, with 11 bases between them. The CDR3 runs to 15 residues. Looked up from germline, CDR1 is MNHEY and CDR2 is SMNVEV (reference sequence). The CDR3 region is CASSLSPGHAYEQYF. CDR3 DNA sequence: TGTGCCAGCAGTTTATCCCCGGGACACGCCTACGAGCAGTACTTC.

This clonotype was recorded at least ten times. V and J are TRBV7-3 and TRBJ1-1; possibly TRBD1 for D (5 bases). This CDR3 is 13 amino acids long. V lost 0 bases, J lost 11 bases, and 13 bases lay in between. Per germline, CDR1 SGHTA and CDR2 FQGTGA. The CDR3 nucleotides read TGTGCCAGCAGCTTAACCTTGGGGGGAGCGGCTTTCTTT. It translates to CASSLTLGGAAFF.

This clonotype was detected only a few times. The CDR3 is CSVEDPTGRGDYEQYF. The CDR3, as DNA: TGCAGCGTTGAAGACCCAACAGGGCGAGGGGACTACGAGCAGTACTTC. V usage is TRBV29-1 and J usage is TRBJ2-7; D is perhaps TRBD1 (6 bases). This CDR3 spans 16 amino acids. Germline lookup yields CDR1 SQVTM and CDR2 ANQGSEA. V gave up 0 bases and J gave up 3 bases, with 18 bases separating them.

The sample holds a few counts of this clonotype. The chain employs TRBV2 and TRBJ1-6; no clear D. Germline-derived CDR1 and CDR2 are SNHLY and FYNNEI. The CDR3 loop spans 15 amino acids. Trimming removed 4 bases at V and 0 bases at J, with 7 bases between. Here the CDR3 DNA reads TGTGCCAGCAGTGTGGGGAGCTCCTATAATTCACCCCTCCACTTT. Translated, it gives CASSVGSSYNSPLHF.

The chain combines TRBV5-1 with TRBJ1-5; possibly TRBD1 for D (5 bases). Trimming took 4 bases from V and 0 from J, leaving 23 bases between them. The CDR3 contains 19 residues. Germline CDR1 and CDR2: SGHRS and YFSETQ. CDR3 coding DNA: TGCGCCAGCAGCCTCCCGGGGCGAGTAGGGGTTTATAGCAATCAGCCCCAGCATTTT. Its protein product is CASSLPGRVGVYSNQPQHF.

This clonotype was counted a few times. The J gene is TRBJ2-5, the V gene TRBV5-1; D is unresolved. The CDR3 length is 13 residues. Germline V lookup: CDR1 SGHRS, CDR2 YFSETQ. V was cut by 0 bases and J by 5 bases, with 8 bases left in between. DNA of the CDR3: TGCGCCAGCAGCTTGGAGGCTAGGGAGACCCAGTACTTC. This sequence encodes CASSLEARETQYF.

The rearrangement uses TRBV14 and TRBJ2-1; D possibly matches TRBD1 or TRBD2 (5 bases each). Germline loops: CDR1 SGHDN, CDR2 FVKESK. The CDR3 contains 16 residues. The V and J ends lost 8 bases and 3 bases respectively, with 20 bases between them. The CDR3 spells CASQRSGTQYYNEQFF. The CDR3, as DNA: TGTGCCAGCCAAAGGTCCGGGACCCAGTACTACAATGAGCAGTTCTTC.

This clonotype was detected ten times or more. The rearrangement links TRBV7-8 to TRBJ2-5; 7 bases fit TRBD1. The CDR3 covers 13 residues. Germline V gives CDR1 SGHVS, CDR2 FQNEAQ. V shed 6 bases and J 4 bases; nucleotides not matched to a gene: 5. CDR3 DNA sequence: TGTGCCAGCAGTTATTACAGGGGAGAGACCCAGTACTTC. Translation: CASSYYRGETQYF.

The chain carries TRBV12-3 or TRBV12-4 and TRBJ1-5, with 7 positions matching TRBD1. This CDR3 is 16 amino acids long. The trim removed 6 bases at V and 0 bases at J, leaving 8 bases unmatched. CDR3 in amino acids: CASSAGQPYSNQPQHF. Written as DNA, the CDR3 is TGTGCCAGCAGCGCGGGACAGCCTTATAGCAATCAGCCCCAGCATTTT.

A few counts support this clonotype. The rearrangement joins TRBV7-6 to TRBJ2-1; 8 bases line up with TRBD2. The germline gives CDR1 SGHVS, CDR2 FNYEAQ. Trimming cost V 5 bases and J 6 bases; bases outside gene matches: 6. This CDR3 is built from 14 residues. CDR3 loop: CASSHRGGANEQFF. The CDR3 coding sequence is TGTGCCAGCAGCCACCGGGGGGGAGCCAATGAGCAGTTCTTC.

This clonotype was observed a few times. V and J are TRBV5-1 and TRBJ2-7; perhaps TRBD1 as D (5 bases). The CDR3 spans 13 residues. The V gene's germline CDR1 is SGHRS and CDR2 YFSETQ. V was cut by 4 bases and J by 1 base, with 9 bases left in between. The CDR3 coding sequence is TGCGCCAGCAGCCAGACAGTTTCCTACGAGCAGTACTTC. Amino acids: CASSQTVSYEQYF.

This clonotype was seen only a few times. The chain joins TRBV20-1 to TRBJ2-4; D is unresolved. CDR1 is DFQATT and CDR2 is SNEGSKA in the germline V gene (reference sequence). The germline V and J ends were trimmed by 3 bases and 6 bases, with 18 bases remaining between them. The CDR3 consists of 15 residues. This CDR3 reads CSASLLELSGNIQYF. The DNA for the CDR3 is TGCAGTGCTAGCCTGCTGGAACTTTCTGGAAACATTCAGTACTTC.

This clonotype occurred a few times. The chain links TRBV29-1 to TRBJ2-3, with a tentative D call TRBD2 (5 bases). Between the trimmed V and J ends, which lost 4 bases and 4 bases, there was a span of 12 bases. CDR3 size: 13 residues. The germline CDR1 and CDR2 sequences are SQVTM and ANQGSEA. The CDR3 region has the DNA TGCAGCGTTGCCGGGGATGTCCCAGATACGCAGTATTTT. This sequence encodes CSVAGDVPDTQYF.

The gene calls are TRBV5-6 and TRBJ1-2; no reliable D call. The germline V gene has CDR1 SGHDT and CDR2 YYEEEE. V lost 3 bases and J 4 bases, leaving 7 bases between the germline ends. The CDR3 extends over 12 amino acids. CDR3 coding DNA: TGTGCCAGCAGCTCGGAGGGCTATGGCTACACCTTC. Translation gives CASSSEGYGYTF.

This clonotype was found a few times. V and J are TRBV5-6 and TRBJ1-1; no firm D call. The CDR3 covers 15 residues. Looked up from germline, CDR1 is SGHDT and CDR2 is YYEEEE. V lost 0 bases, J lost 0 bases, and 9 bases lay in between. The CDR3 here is CASSLAAGMNTEAFF. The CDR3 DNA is TGTGCCAGCAGCTTGGCCGCGGGGATGAACACTGAAGCTTTCTTT.

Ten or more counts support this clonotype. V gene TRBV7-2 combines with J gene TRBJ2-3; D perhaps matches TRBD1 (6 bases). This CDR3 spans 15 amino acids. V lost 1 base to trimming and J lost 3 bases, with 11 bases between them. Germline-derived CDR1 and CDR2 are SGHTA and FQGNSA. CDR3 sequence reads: CASSLVLGATDTQYF. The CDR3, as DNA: TGTGCCAGCAGCTTAGTCCTGGGGGCGACAGATACGCAGTATTTT.

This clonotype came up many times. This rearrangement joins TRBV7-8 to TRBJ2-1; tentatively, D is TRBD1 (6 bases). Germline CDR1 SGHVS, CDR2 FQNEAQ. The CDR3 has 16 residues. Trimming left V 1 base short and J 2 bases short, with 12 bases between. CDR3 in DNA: TGTGCCAGCAGCTTAGATATGGGGGCGGCCTACAATGAGCAGTTCTTC. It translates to CASSLDMGAAYNEQFF. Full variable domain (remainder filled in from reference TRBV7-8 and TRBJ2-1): GAGVSQSPRYKVAKRGQDVALRCDPISGHVSLFWYQQALGQGPEFLTYFQNEAQLDKSGLPSDRFFAERPEGSVSTLKIQRTQQEDSAVYLCASSLDMGAAYNEQFFGPGTRLTVL.

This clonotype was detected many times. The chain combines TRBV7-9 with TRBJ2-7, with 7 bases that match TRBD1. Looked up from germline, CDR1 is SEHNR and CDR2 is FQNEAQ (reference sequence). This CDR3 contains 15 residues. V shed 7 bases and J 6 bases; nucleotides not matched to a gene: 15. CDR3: CASTTYDREYFEQYF. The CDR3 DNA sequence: TGTGCCAGCACCACGTACGACAGGGAGTATTTCGAGCAGTACTTC.

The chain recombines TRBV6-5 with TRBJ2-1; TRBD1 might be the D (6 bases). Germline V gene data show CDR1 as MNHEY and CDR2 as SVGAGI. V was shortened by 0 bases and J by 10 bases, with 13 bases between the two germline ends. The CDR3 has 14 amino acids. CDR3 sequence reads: CASSYSRTEWEQFF. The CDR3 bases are TGTGCCAGCAGTTACTCGCGGACAGAGTGGGAGCAGTTCTTC.

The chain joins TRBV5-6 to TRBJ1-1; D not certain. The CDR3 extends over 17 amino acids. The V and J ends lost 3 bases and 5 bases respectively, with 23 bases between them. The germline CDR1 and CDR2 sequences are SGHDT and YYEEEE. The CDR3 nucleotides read TGTGCCAGCAGCTCCACCACGATCGACCTAAAAGGGACTGAAGCTTTCTTT. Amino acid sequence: CASSSTTIDLKGTEAFF.

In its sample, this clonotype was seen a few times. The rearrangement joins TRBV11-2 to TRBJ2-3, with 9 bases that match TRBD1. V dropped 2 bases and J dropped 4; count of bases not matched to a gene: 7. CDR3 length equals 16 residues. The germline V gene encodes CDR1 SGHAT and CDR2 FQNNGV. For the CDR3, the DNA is TGTGCCAGCAGCTTAATCGGACAGGGGTTTTCAGATACGCAGTATTTT. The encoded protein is CASSLIGQGFSDTQYF. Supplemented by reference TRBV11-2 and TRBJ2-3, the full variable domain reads EAGVAQSPRYKIIEKRQSVAFWCNPISGHATLYWYQQILGQGPKLLIQFQNNGVVDDSQLPKDRFSAERLKGVDSTLKIQPAKLEDSAVYLCASSLIGQGFSDTQYFGPGTRLTVL.

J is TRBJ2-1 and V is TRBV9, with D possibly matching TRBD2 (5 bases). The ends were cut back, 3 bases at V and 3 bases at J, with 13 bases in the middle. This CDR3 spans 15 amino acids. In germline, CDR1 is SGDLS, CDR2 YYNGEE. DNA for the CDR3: TGTGCCAGCAGCGGGTTAACGGGGAGCTACAATGAGCAGTTCTTC. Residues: CASSGLTGSYNEQFF.

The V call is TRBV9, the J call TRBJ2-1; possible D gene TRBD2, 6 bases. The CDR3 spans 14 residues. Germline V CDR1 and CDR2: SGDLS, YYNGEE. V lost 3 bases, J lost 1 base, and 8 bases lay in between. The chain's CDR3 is CASSEGTSYNEQFF. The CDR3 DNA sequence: TGTGCCAGCAGCGAGGGGACTTCCTACAATGAGCAGTTCTTC.

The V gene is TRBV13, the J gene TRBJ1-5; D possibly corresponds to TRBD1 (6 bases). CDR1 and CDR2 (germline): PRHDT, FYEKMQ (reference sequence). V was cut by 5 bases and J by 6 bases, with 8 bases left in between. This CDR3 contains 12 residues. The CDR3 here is CASSEQGQPQHF. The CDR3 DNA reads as TGTGCCAGCAGCGAACAGGGTCAGCCCCAGCATTTT.